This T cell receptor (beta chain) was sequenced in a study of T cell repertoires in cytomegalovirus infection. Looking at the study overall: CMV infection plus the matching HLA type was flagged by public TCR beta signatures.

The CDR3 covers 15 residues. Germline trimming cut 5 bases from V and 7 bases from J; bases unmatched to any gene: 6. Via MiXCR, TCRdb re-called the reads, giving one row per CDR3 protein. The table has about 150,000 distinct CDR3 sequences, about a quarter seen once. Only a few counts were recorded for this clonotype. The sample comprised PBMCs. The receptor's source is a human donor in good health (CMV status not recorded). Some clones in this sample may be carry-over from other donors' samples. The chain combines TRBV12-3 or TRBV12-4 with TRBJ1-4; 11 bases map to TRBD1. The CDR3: CASSHTGQGGEKLFF. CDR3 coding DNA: TGTGCCAGCAGTCACACGGGACAGGGGGGTGAAAAACTGTTTTTT.